What follows are 27 T cell receptor beta chains derived from one specimen sequenced in a study of blood T cell repertoires in COVID-19. Sequencing was performed with immunoSEQ multiplex PCR; in TCRdb, only in-frame clones are kept and a portion is missing. The data show more than 95,000 clones, over 75% seen once. Input material: peripheral blood. These receptors were collected from a human donor in a cohort sampled during active or convalescent COVID-19.

The chain combines TRBV6-6 with TRBJ1-1, with D perhaps TRBD1 (5 bases). CDR1 MNHNY and CDR2 SVGAGI come from the germline V gene (reference sequence). Between the trimmed V and J ends, which lost 2 bases and 0 bases, there was a span of 10 bases. The CDR3 consists of 15 residues. The CDR3, as DNA: TGTGCCAGCAGTTACCAGGGAACGGTGAACACTGAAGCTTTCTTT. Its protein is CASSYQGTVNTEAFF.

This chain links TRBV2 with TRBJ1-5; the D is unclear. The CDR3 sequence is 13 residues long. Germline V gene sequence: CDR1 SNHLY, CDR2 FYNNEI. Trimming stripped 4 bases from V and 8 bases from J, with 12 bases between. In nucleotides, the CDR3 is TGTGCCAGCAGTGTTATAGTGCGAGAGCCCCAGCATTTT. As protein: CASSVIVREPQHF.

The V gene is TRBV4-1, the J gene TRBJ2-7; 7 nucleotides align to TRBD2. Germline CDR1 MGHRA, CDR2 YSYEKL. The junction had 11 bases not matched to a gene; V was cut back by 0 bases and J by 6 bases. This CDR3 has 16 amino acids. This CDR3 reads CASSQEMKRGGGEQYF. The CDR3 DNA reads as TGCGCCAGCAGCCAAGAAATGAAAAGGGGCGGGGGCGAGCAGTACTTC.

The V and J genes are TRBV6-5 and TRBJ1-2; D is unclear. CDR1 is MNHEY, CDR2 SVGAGI, per germline. Deletions cut 8 bases from V and 0 bases from J, with 7 bases between. CDR3 size: 12 residues. CDR3 region: CASRLANYGYTF. The CDR3 DNA sequence: TGTGCCAGCCGCTTAGCTAACTATGGCTACACCTTC.

V usage is TRBV9 and J usage is TRBJ1-2; D might be TRBD1 (5 bases). Germline-derived CDR1 and CDR2 are SGDLS and YYNGEE. This CDR3 spans 14 amino acids. Trimming left V 0 bases short and J 2 bases short, with 8 bases between. CDR3 protein: CASSVAGGNYGYTF. As DNA, the CDR3 is TGTGCCAGCAGCGTAGCGGGGGGGAACTATGGCTACACCTTC.

This chain connects TRBV5-1 to TRBJ1-6; D may be TRBD1 (5 bases). Per the germline V gene, CDR1 is SGHRS and CDR2 is YFSETQ. V was trimmed by 4 bases and J by 10 bases, leaving 15 bases between them. There are 14 residues in the CDR3. Written as DNA, the CDR3 is TGCGCCAGCAGCACCCGCGGGGGGGAATCACCCCTCCACTTT. Its translation: CASSTRGGESPLHF.

V and J are TRBV29-1 and TRBJ1-1; D is unclear. The germline gives CDR1 SQVTM, CDR2 ANQGSEA. V was shortened by 3 bases and J by 1 base, with 3 bases between the two germline ends. The CDR3 is 11 amino acids. CDR3 in DNA: TGCAGCGTTGAGGCGAACACTGAAGCTTTCTTT. Translation gives CSVEANTEAFF.

The rearrangement uses TRBV4-3 and TRBJ1-5, with unresolved D. The CDR3 has 15 amino acids. CDR1 is LGHNA and CDR2 is YSLEER in the germline V gene. Trimming pared 4 bases from V and 6 bases from J, leaving 16 bases between. CDR3 bases: TGCGCCAGCAGCCCCGCCGCCACCACAAGTCAGCCCCAGCATTTT. Its protein product is CASSPAATTSQPQHF.

The chain combines TRBV5-1 with TRBJ2-7, with 7 bases fitting TRBD2. The V gene's germline CDR1 is SGHRS and CDR2 YFSETQ. V shed 3 bases and J 5 bases; nucleotides not matched to a gene: 8. This CDR3 is 14 amino acids long. CDR3 loop: CASSSGGLFNEQYF. The DNA for the CDR3 is TGCGCCAGCAGCTCGGGGGGATTATTTAACGAGCAGTACTTC.

This clone was recorded only once. The chain uses TRBV15 and TRBJ2-1, with D perhaps matching TRBD2 (5 bases). Trimming removed 0 bases at V and 3 bases at J, with 12 bases between. CDR1 is LNHNV and CDR2 is YYDKDF in the germline V gene (reference sequence). The CDR3 has 16 amino acids. This chain's CDR3 is CATSREQPRGYNEQFF. CDR3 nucleotide sequence: TGTGCCACCAGCAGAGAACAGCCCCGGGGCTACAATGAGCAGTTCTTC.

This clone was detected a few times. As DNA, the CDR3 is TGTGCCATCCTCATCCTCGACACGAGACGAGACATTCAGTACTTC. This sequence encodes CAILILDTRRDIQYF. The V and J genes are TRBV9 and TRBJ2-4; D ambiguous. CDR3 length: 15 residues. Germline V CDR1 and CDR2: SGDLS, YYNGEE. Trimming removed 9 bases at V and 8 bases at J, with 24 bases between. Full variable domain (outside the CDR3, taken from reference TRBV9 and TRBJ2-4): DSGVTQTPKHLITATGQRVTLRCSPRSGDLSVYWYQQSLDQGLQFLIQYYNGEERAKGNILERFSAQQFPDLHSELNLSSLELGDSALYFCAILILDTRRDIQYFGAGTRLSVL.

The gene calls are TRBV11-2 and TRBJ1-2; D is uncertain. The CDR3 extends over 13 amino acids. Germline V CDR1 and CDR2: SGHAT, FQNNGV. V gave up 5 bases and J gave up 8 bases, with 15 bases separating them. The CDR3 loop reads CASSQVQSRGYTF. CDR3 in DNA: TGTGCCAGCAGCCAGGTGCAGTCCCGAGGCTACACCTTC.

The chain employs TRBV4-1 and TRBJ2-3, with 14 nucleotides matching TRBD2. This CDR3 contains 18 residues. Germline CDR1 MGHRA, CDR2 YSYEKL. V dropped 1 base and J dropped 1; count of bases not matched to a gene: 4. In nucleotides, the CDR3 is TGCGCCAGCAGCCAAGCAGGGACTAGCGGGGGTCGCACAGATACGCAGTATTTT. It encodes CASSQAGTSGGRTDTQYF.

Only one count was recorded for this clone. V usage is TRBV11-2 and J usage is TRBJ1-1, with a tentative D call TRBD1 (6 bases). The CDR3 length is 13 residues. Trimming removed 8 bases at V and 1 base at J, with 11 bases between. Germline V lookup: CDR1 SGHAT, CDR2 FQNNGV. The CDR3 coding sequence is TGTGCCAGCGCGGGGGGCAGGAACACTGAAGCTTTCTTT. Its translation: CASAGGRNTEAFF.

This clone was detected ten times or more. The chain combines TRBV6-2 or TRBV6-3 with TRBJ1-1, with D uncertain. This CDR3 has 13 residues. CDR1 is MNHEY, CDR2 SVGEGT, per germline. Between the trimmed V and J ends, which lost 0 bases and 3 bases, there was a span of 5 bases. The CDR3 DNA reads as TGTGCCAGCAGTTACTCCCGGTACACTGAAGCTTTCTTT. Translating gives CASSYSRYTEAFF.

This rearrangement joins TRBV19 to TRBJ1-2, with 9 nucleotides matching TRBD1. The CDR3 sequence is 16 residues long. Germline loops: CDR1 LNHDA, CDR2 SQIVND (reference sequence). The V gene end was trimmed by 5 bases and the J gene end by 4 bases; junction bases not matched to a gene: 11. Here the CDR3 reads CASSSGTGREAYGYTF. CDR3 sequence (DNA): TGTGCCAGTAGTTCTGGGACAGGGAGAGAGGCCTATGGCTACACCTTC.

The CDR3 coding sequence is TGTGCCAGCAGCACGGGAGGGTATAACACTGAAGCTTTCTTT. Protein: CASSTGGYNTEAFF. The genes are TRBV5-4 and TRBJ1-1; no clear D. CDR1 and CDR2 (germline): SGHNT, YYREEE (reference sequence). The ends were cut back, 4 bases at V and 2 bases at J, with 12 bases in the middle. CDR3 length: 14 amino acids.

V and J are TRBV9 and TRBJ2-1; D perhaps matches TRBD2 (7 bases). This CDR3 has 13 amino acids. Trimming cost V 5 bases and J 2 bases, with 8 bases left between them. CDR1 and CDR2 from the germline V gene are SGDLS and YYNGEE. The CDR3 nucleotides are TGTGCCAGCAGAGGGGGGGCCTACAATGAGCAGTTCTTC. This gives the protein CASRGGAYNEQFF. Full variable domain (rest looked up from reference TRBV9 and TRBJ2-1): DSGVTQTPKHLITATGQRVTLRCSPRSGDLSVYWYQQSLDQGLQFLIQYYNGEERAKGNILERFSAQQFPDLHSELNLSSLELGDSALYFCASRGGAYNEQFFGPGTRLTVL.

The chain employs TRBV12-5 and TRBJ1-5; D perhaps matches TRBD1 (5 bases). The CDR3 is made up of 18 amino acids. The ends were cut back, 0 bases at V and 3 bases at J, with 18 bases in the middle. CDR1 and CDR2 (germline): LGHNT, FRNRAP. The CDR3: CASGLVSGGGPTNQPQHF. The CDR3 DNA follows: TGTGCTAGTGGTTTGGTAAGCGGGGGTGGACCCACCAATCAGCCCCAGCATTTT.

This clone was picked up a small number of times. CDR3 bases: TGTGCCAGCAGCCAAGAATGGGACACCAGAGAGACCCAGTACTTC. It translates to CASSQEWDTRETQYF. This rearrangement joins TRBV3-1 (or the pseudogene TRBV3-2) to TRBJ2-5; D may be TRBD1 (6 bases). This CDR3 has 15 residues. The germline V gene has CDR1 LGHDT and CDR2 YNNKEL (reference sequence). V lost 0 bases and J 4 bases, leaving 12 bases between the germline ends.

Here the CDR3 DNA reads TGTGCCAGCAGCTCCAGGACAGACCAAGAGACCCAGTACTTC. As protein: CASSSRTDQETQYF. V and J are TRBV13 and TRBJ2-5, with a weak D call TRBD1 (6 bases). Looked up from germline, CDR1 is PRHDT and CDR2 is FYEKMQ (reference sequence). This CDR3 is built from 14 residues. Trimming shortened V by 4 bases and J by 0 bases, and 9 bases separated the two germline ends. Filled out from reference TRBV13 and TRBJ2-5, the complete variable domain reads AAGVIQSPRHLIKEKRETATLKCYPIPRHDTVYWYQQGPGQDPQFLISFYEKMQSDKGSIPDRFSAQQFSDYHSELNMSSLELGDSALYFCASSSRTDQETQYFGPGTRLLVL.

This chain uses TRBV3-1 (or the pseudogene TRBV3-2) with TRBJ1-1, with 7 nucleotides matching TRBD1. Germline CDR1 reads LGHDT; CDR2 reads YNNKEL (reference sequence). The CDR3 is 14 amino acids. The ends lost 2 bases at V and 1 base at J; junction bases unmatched: 1. CDR3 loop: CASSQPGGNTEAFF. The CDR3 nucleotides read TGTGCCAGCAGCCAACCAGGGGGGAACACTGAAGCTTTCTTT.

The chain has TRBV7-8 and TRBJ2-7; weak D call: TRBD2 (6 bases). Between the trimmed V and J ends, which lost 3 bases and 5 bases, there was a span of 14 bases. CDR3 length: 14 amino acids. The germline gives CDR1 SGHVS, CDR2 FQNEAQ. DNA for the CDR3: TGTGCCAGCAGCTTGGGAACGGGGGACCACGAGCAGTACTTC. It codes for CASSLGTGDHEQYF.

This clone is a singleton in its sample. The CDR3 DNA is TGTGCCAGCAGCTTCTTACAGGGGTACGAGAACACTGAAGCTTTCTTT. This encodes CASSFLQGYENTEAFF. The V gene is TRBV5-5, the J gene TRBJ1-1; TRBD1 matches at 7 bases. The junction had 8 bases not matched to a gene; V was cut back by 2 bases and J by 1 base. The CDR3 length is 16 residues. CDR1 SGHKS and CDR2 YYEKEE come from the germline V gene (reference sequence).

Many counts were recorded for this clone. The chain joins TRBV4-1 to TRBJ1-5, with D tentatively TRBD1 (5 bases). V lost 0 bases and J 13 bases, leaving 13 bases between the germline ends. CDR3 size: 13 residues. Per germline, CDR1 MGHRA and CDR2 YSYEKL. The CDR3 region is CASSQDPGPTQHF. CDR3 DNA sequence: TGCGCCAGCAGCCAAGACCCAGGGCCCACACAGCATTTT.

Only one count was recorded for this clone. CDR3: CASSTTGGSSYNSPLHF. The CDR3 DNA reads as TGTGCCAGTAGTACCACAGGGGGAAGCTCCTATAATTCACCCCTCCACTTT. This chain links TRBV19 with TRBJ1-6; 8 bases agree with TRBD1. V trimming: 4 bases; J trimming: 0 bases; junction bases outside the gene matches: 5. This CDR3 is built from 17 residues. The V gene's germline CDR1 is LNHDA and CDR2 SQIVND (reference sequence).

V is TRBV4-1 and J is TRBJ2-1; weak D call: TRBD2 (6 bases). CDR1 MGHRA and CDR2 YSYEKL come from the germline V gene. The CDR3 is 16 amino acids. Trimming shortened V by 6 bases and J by 4 bases, and 19 bases separated the two germline ends. CDR3 coding DNA: TGCGCCAGCAGTAGTCGGGGAGCGGGCCAGTACAATGAGCAGTTCTTC. It translates to CASSSRGAGQYNEQFF.